The clone carrying this T cell receptor (beta chain) appeared a few times. This record belongs to a study of CD8+ T cells in alopecia areata. In each case, RNA was isolated and then reverse transcribed into cDNA as the sequencing template. The repertoire was sequenced with immunoSEQ multiplex PCR; TCRdb's copy has only in-frame clones and lacks some. The top ten clones hold about 15% of a sample with 60,000 to 85,000 clones, approximately 30% of them seen once. Described treatment: oral pan-JAK inhibitor, 5-10 mg twice daily. The CDR3 spans 11 residues. V lost 1 base and J lost 8, with 7 bases in between. Germline-derived CDR1 and CDR2 are SQVTM and ANQGSEA.

The source is a human donor with alopecia areata. This material consisted of CD8+ T cells sorted from blood, taken at week 4, from a patient treated with tofacitinib. The chain combines TRBV29-1 with TRBJ2-3; the D is unclear. This chain's CDR3 is CSVEGGITQYF. The CDR3 region has the DNA TGCAGCGTTGAAGGTGGGATTACGCAGTATTTT.